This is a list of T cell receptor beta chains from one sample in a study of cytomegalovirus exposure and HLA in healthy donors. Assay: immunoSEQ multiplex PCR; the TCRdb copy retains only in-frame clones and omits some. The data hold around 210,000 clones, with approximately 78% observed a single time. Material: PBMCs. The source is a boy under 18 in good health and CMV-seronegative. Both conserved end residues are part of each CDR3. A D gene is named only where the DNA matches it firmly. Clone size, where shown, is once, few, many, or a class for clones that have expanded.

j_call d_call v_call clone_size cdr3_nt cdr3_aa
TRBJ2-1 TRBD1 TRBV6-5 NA TGTGCCAGCAGGCGACAGGGGTGGGAGAATGAGCAGTTCTTC CASRRQGWENEQFF
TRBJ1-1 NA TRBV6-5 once TGTGCCAGCAGTACCCAGGGGCATAACACTGAAGCTTTCTTT CASSTQGHNTEAFF
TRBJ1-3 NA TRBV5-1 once TGCGCCAGCAGCTTCGCAGGGATAGACGCTGGAAACACCATATATTTT CASSFAGIDAGNTIYF
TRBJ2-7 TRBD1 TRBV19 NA TGTGCCAGTAGTATAGATGGGACAGGGGCGTGGGAGCAGTACTTC CASSIDGTGAWEQYF
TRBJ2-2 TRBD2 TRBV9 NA TGTGCCAGCAGCGACGGGACTAGCGGGAGGGCCGGGTTCACCGGGGAGCTGTTTTTT CASSDGTSGRAGFTGELFF
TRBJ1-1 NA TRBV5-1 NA TGCGCCAGCACCTCCACAGGGCTGCGGACTGAAGCTTTCTTT CASTSTGLRTEAFF
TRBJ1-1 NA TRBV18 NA TGTGCCAGCTCACCATATGCGGCCGATCAAGTAAGAGCTTTCTTT CASSPYAADQVRAFF
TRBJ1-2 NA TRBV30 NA TGTGCCTGGAGTTCTACTAACTATGGCTACACCTTC CAWSSTNYGYTF
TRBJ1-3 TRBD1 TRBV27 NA TGTGCCAGCAGTTCCGGGACAGGGGGGAACACCATATATTTT CASSSGTGGNTIYF
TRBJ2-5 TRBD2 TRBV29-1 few TGCAGCGTTGATTGGGCTAGCGGGCAAGAGACCCAGTACTTC CSVDWASGQETQYF
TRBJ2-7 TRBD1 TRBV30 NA TGTGCCTGGAGTGCCACAGGGGGCTCCTACGAGCAGTACTTC CAWSATGGSYEQYF
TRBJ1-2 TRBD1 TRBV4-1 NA TGCGCCAGCAGCCAAGGTGGACAGGGGGCGCGTGGCTACACCTTC CASSQGGQGARGYTF
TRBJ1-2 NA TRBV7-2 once TGTGCCAGCAGCTTAATGCGCTATGGCTACACCTTC CASSLMRYGYTF
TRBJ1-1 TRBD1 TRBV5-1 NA TGCGCCAGCAGCCTCGGGGACAGGGAGAACACTGAAGCTTTCTTT CASSLGDRENTEAFF
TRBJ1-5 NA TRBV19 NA TGTGCCAGTACTGACTCGAAGAGATATCAGCCCCAGCATTTT CASTDSKRYQPQHF
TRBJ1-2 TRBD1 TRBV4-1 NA TGCGCCAGCAGCCCGCAGGGGGAGGCCTATGGCTACACCTTC CASSPQGEAYGYTF
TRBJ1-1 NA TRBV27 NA TGTGCCAGCAGTTTTTGGGGGCGCGGCACTGAAGCTTTCTTT CASSFWGRGTEAFF
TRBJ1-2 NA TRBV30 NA TGTGCCTGGAGTGAGGGGGATTACAACTATGGCTACACCTTC CAWSEGDYNYGYTF